This entry features one TCR beta chain sequence. V was trimmed by 2 bases and J by 2 bases, leaving 11 bases between them. CDR3 size: 14 residues. Germline V CDR1 and CDR2: GTSNPN, SVGIG (reference sequence). For ophthalmopathy patients, the Clinical Activity Score was at least 3 and the NOSPECS grade at least 4; duration was under 3 months. The data originate from a study of T cells in Graves' hyperthyroidism and ophthalmopathy. Study-wide background: Peripheral blood was secured at the point of initial diagnosis, before any treatment.

RNA transcripts served as the template for amplifying TCR beta CDR3 regions. The HTBI primer set drove a first-round RT-PCR of the TCR CDR3. TCRdb fed the multiplex PCR reads into MiXCR, producing one record per CDR3 protein. The sample includes roughly 550,000 distinct CDR3 sequences, 15% to 20% seen only once; the top ten take less than 30%. The chain couples TRBV30 to TRBJ2-3; D remains unclear. This receptor was obtained from a woman aged 30 to 39 with Graves' ophthalmopathy. The sample was blood. The CDR3: CAWSRSVATDTQYF. Here the CDR3 DNA reads TGTGCCTGGAGTAGGAGCGTGGCCACAGATACGCAGTATTTT.